This T cell receptor beta chain is drawn from a study of beta chain features in type 1 diabetes. Via the markers CD45RO/CCR7/CD25/CD127/CD95/CD27, stem cell-like memory, regulatory, central memory and naive CD4+ cells were sorted. All sorted populations exceeded 98% purity. Notes on the study in general: All four CD4+ subsets from Type 1 diabetes patients carried moderately but significantly shorter TCRB CDR3s.

TCRB transcripts that were expressed got sequenced, as all of the isolated RNA had been reverse transcribed. The method was immunoSEQ multiplex PCR; TCRdb's version includes in-frame clones alone and lacks a portion of them. The table has roughly 40,000 clones, 64% seen once; the top ten hold approximately 2%. This clone was picked up a small number of times. Its antigen is still unknown. Sequenced input: Tregs from blood. This sequence was found in a woman aged 25 to 45 in good health.

The CDR3 DNA is TGCGCCAGCAGCTCCACTACTCGACAGGGTTACACCGGGGAGCTGTTTTTT. Protein sequence: CASSSTTRQGYTGELFF. The chain has TRBV5-1 and TRBJ2-2, with 7 bases identical to TRBD1. Germline CDR1 and CDR2: SGHRS and YFSETQ. V was pared by 3 bases and J by 3 bases, with 11 bases of the junction left unmatched. CDR3 size: 17 residues.